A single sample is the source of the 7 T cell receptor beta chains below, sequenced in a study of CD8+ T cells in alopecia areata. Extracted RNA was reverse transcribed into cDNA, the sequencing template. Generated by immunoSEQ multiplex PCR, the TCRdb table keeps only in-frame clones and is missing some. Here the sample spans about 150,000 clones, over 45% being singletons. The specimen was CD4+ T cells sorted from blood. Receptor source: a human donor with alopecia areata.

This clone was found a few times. The CDR3 here is CASREIGTDTQYF. The CDR3 DNA follows: TGTGCCAGCAGGGAAATAGGCACAGATACGCAGTATTTT. V usage is TRBV9 and J usage is TRBJ2-3, with D unresolved. The ends were cut back, 5 bases at V and 1 base at J, with 8 bases in the middle. The CDR3 covers 13 residues. Germline V gene sequence: CDR1 SGDLS, CDR2 YYNGEE.

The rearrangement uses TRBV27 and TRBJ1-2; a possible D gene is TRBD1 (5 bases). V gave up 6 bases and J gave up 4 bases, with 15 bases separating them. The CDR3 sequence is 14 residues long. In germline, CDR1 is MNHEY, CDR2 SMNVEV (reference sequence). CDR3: CASRSGGTIYGYTF. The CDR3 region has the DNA TGTGCCAGCAGGTCGGGGGGTACGATCTATGGCTACACCTTC.

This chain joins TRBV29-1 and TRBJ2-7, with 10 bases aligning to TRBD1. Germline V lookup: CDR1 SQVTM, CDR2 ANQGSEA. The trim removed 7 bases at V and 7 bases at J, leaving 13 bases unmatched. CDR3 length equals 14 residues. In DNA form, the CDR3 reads TGCAGCGCCGGACCCGGGACAGGGGCCGGGGAGCAGTACTTC. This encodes CSAGPGTGAGEQYF.

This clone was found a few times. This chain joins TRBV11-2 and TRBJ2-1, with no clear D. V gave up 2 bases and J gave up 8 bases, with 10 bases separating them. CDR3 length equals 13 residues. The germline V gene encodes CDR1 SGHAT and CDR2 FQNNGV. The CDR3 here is CASSLIGRDEQFF. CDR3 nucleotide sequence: TGTGCCAGCAGCTTAATCGGGCGTGATGAGCAGTTCTTC.

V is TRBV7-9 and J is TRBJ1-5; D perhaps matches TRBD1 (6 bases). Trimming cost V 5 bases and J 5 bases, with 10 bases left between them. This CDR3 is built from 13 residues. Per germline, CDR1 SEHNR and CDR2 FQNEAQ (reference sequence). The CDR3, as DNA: TGTGCCAGCAGCGGGACACAATATCAGCCCCAGCATTTT. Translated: CASSGTQYQPQHF.

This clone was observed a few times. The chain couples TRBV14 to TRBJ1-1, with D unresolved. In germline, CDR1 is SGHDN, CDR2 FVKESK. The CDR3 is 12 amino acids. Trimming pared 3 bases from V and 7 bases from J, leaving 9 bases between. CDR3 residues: CASSHRVGEAFF. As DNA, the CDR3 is TGTGCCAGCAGCCACCGGGTCGGTGAAGCTTTCTTT.

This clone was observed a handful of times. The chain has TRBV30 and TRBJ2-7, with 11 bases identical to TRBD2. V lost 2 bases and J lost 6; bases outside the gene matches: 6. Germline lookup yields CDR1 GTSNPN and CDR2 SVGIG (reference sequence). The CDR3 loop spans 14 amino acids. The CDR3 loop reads CAWSFLAGGSEQYF. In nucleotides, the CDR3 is TGTGCCTGGAGTTTCCTAGCGGGAGGTAGCGAGCAGTACTTC.